This entry lists 3 T cell receptor beta chains sequenced from one sample in a study of radiotherapy plus CTLA-4 blockade in lung cancer. The method was immunoSEQ multiplex PCR; TCRdb's version includes in-frame clones alone and lacks a portion of them. Among about 36,000 clones listed, around 77% were seen once. Sequenced here: peripheral blood, sampled from a patient treated with radiotherapy plus ipilimumab. These receptors were taken from a human donor with non-small cell lung cancer who had stable disease on radiotherapy plus ipilimumab.

The sample holds one count of this clone. The chain couples TRBV5-4 to TRBJ2-1; the D gene is possibly TRBD2 (6 bases). Germline loops: CDR1 SGHNT, CDR2 YYREEE (reference sequence). The CDR3 has 14 amino acids. Trimming took 6 bases from V and 4 from J, leaving 14 bases between them. CDR3 nucleotide sequence: TGTGCCAGCACCCGCGGGGCTGATTACAATGAGCAGTTCTTC. Translated, it gives CASTRGADYNEQFF.

This chain uses TRBV19 with TRBJ1-2, with D hard to call. V was pared by 5 bases and J by 3 bases, with 7 bases between. Germline V gene sequence: CDR1 LNHDA, CDR2 SQIVND (reference sequence). The CDR3 consists of 12 residues. The CDR3 spells CASSDTYYGYTF. CDR3 DNA: TGTGCCAGTAGTGACACCTACTATGGCTACACCTTC.

This clone was picked up one time. As DNA, the CDR3 is TGTGCCAGCAGCCAGCCCGGGACTAGCGGGGGTGGAGAGACCCAGTACTTC. Its translation is CASSQPGTSGGGETQYF. V usage is TRBV5-4 and J usage is TRBJ2-5, with 14 bases that match TRBD2. CDR1 is SGHNT and CDR2 is YYREEE in the germline V gene (reference sequence). The CDR3 is 17 residues long. Trimming removed 4 bases from V and 4 bases from J; junction bases left unmatched: 9.